The 22 T cell receptor beta chains presented below share a single source sample, sequenced in a study of CD8+CD57+ T cells in acquired aplastic anemia. Genomic DNA constituted the template upon which TCR beta VDJ and CDR3 profiling was performed. From the reads, TCRdb called clonotypes with MiXCR, one entry per CDR3 protein. The repertoire has approximately 470,000 distinct CDR3 sequences, around 33% of them found once; the top ten carry about 0.8%. Those patients picked for sequencing had displayed CD8+CD57+ cell expansion on flow cytometry. Material: sorted CD4+, CD8+, or CD8+CD57+ T cells (not recorded which) from PBMCs. The receptors here all came from a human donor with aplastic anemia.

This clonotype came up many times. The V call is TRBV20-1, the J call TRBJ2-3, with TRBD2 matching over 9 bases. The CDR3 contains 14 residues. Germline V CDR1 and CDR2: DFQATT, SNEGSKA (reference sequence). Unmatched junction bases numbered 10, after V lost 6 bases and J lost 6 bases. As DNA, the CDR3 is TGCAGTGCCCCCGCTAGCGGGATAACGGATACGCAGTATTTT. It specifies CSAPASGITDTQYF.

This clonotype came up many times. J is TRBJ2-6 and V is TRBV19; perhaps D is TRBD1 or TRBD2 (6 bases each). Germline CDR1 is LNHDA and CDR2 is SQIVND (reference sequence). The V and J ends lost 8 bases and 2 bases respectively, with 16 bases between them. This CDR3 has 16 amino acids. The chain's CDR3 is CASADGGGPGANVLTF. The DNA of the CDR3 is TGTGCCAGTGCCGACGGAGGGGGTCCTGGGGCCAACGTCCTGACTTTC.

About this clonotype: One end of the junction does not line up with germline, which may come from a read error. J is TRBJ2-1 and V is TRBV10-1; unclear D gene. CDR3 length: 13 residues. CDR1 and CDR2 from the germline V gene are WNHNN and SYGVQD (reference sequence). CDR3 bases: TGTGCCAGCTCACCTTCGAGCCCCGATGAGCAGTTCTTC. Translated: CASSPSSPDEQFF.

Worth noting for this clonotype: At one end, the junction sequence differs from germline, possibly due to a read error. The gene calls are TRBV7-7 and TRBJ1-6; D is possibly TRBD1 (6 bases). The CDR3 is 15 amino acids. CDR1 is SSHAT, CDR2 FNYEAQ, per germline (reference sequence). Here the CDR3 DNA reads TGTGCTAGCAGCTTAGCGACAGGAGATAATTCACCCCTCCACTTT. Its translation is CASSLATGDNSPLHF.

J is TRBJ2-1 and V is TRBV10-3; 11 nucleotides align to TRBD1. Per the germline V gene, CDR1 is ENHRY and CDR2 is SYGVKD. V trimming: 10 bases; J trimming: 5 bases; junction bases outside the gene matches: 13. This CDR3 has 16 residues. CDR3 region: CASSRGQGAQDNEQFF. The CDR3 DNA reads TGTGCCAGCAGCAGAGGACAGGGGGCCCAAGACAATGAGCAGTTCTTC.

This clonotype was seen repeatedly, ten times or more. The chain joins TRBV7-3 to TRBJ2-3; D perhaps matches TRBD2 (6 bases). Germline lookup yields CDR1 SGHTA and CDR2 FQGTGA. The CDR3 has 13 amino acids. V was clipped by 1 base and J by 6 bases, with 8 bases between them. CDR3: CASSLRRGDTQYF. CDR3 nucleotide sequence: TGTGCCAGCAGCTTAAGACGGGGGGATACGCAGTATTTT.

This clonotype was seen many times. The rearrangement uses TRBV9 and TRBJ1-5; possibly TRBD1 for D (6 bases). CDR1 and CDR2 (germline): SGDLS, YYNGEE. Trimming removed 4 bases from V and 3 bases from J, with 8 bases in between. The CDR3 contains 13 residues. DNA for the CDR3: TGTGCCAGCAGCCGGGACAACAATCAGCCCCAGCATTTT. Protein sequence: CASSRDNNQPQHF.

J is TRBJ1-2 and V is TRBV6-1; 10 bases line up with TRBD1. The CDR3 is 16 amino acids. Trimming removed 7 bases from V and 4 bases from J; junction bases left unmatched: 12. CDR1 is MNHNS and CDR2 is SASEGT in the germline V gene. Here the CDR3 DNA reads TGTGCCAGCAAGGACAGGGGGTATGAGGTCGCCTATGGCTACACCTTC. It encodes CASKDRGYEVAYGYTF.

In this sample, this clonotype turned up many times. The chain is built from TRBV5-5 and TRBJ2-7; D is unresolved. V lost 0 bases and J lost 2, with 9 bases in between. The germline V gene has CDR1 SGHKS and CDR2 YYEKEE (reference sequence). The CDR3 covers 14 residues. The CDR3 nucleotides read TGTGCCAGCAGCTTGGGCGGCAAGACCTACGAGCAGTACTTC. It is translated as CASSLGGKTYEQYF.

This clonotype came up a few times. The genes are TRBV12-3 or TRBV12-4 and TRBJ2-7; 11 bases line up with TRBD2. With V trimmed by 5 bases and J by 8 bases, 8 bases remained unmatched. The CDR3 sequence is 14 residues long. The CDR3 sequence: CASSLIAGGGQQYF. The CDR3 DNA is TGTGCCAGCAGTCTAATAGCGGGGGGGGGTCAGCAGTACTTC.

This clonotype came up many times. The chain carries TRBV19 and TRBJ2-7; 7 bases map to TRBD1. The germline V gene encodes CDR1 LNHDA and CDR2 SQIVND (reference sequence). The ends lost 3 bases at V and 0 bases at J; junction bases unmatched: 2. The CDR3 spans 14 residues. The CDR3 sequence is CASSMRQGSYEQYF. As DNA, the CDR3 is TGTGCCAGTAGTATGAGACAGGGCTCCTACGAGCAGTACTTC.

This clonotype was found a few times. The rearrangement links TRBV20-1 to TRBJ2-5, with unresolved D. CDR1 DFQATT and CDR2 SNEGSKA come from the germline V gene (reference sequence). The CDR3 extends over 15 amino acids. The ends were cut back, 3 bases at V and 2 bases at J, with 16 bases in the middle. The CDR3 DNA reads as TGCAGTGCTAGGCTCGGACGCGTAAATCAAGAGACCCAGTACTTC. Translated: CSARLGRVNQETQYF.

This clonotype was counted only a few times. The chain recombines TRBV20-1 with TRBJ2-5, with D uncertain. Germline CDR1 DFQATT, CDR2 SNEGSKA (reference sequence). The V and J ends lost 0 bases and 7 bases respectively, with 18 bases between them. The CDR3 consists of 15 residues. The CDR3 nucleotides read TGCAGTGCTAGAGATTCTGGAATTAATGTGGTGACCCAGTACTTC. Residues: CSARDSGINVVTQYF.

This clonotype was found once. It is likely a read error, because the conserved phenylalanine at the end of the CDR3 is missing. This chain connects TRBV2 to TRBJ1-6; 9 bases fit TRBD1. Looked up from germline, CDR1 is SNHLY and CDR2 is FYNNEI. CDR3 length: 13 residues. As DNA, the CDR3 is TGTACCAGCAGGGGACAGGGAAATTCACCCCTCCACTCT. Translating gives CTSRGQGNSPLHS.

In its sample, this clonotype was seen many times. This sequence joins TRBV14 and TRBJ2-5; D remains unclear. This CDR3 is built from 13 residues. The V gene's germline CDR1 is SGHDN and CDR2 FVKESK. Trimming shortened V by 4 bases and J by 4 bases, and 10 bases separated the two germline ends. The CDR3 is CASSLPPPETQYF. CDR3 coding DNA: TGTGCCAGCAGCCTCCCGCCCCCAGAGACCCAGTACTTC.

This clonotype was seen more than once but under ten times. This chain connects TRBV15 to TRBJ2-7, with 10 positions matching TRBD2. In germline, CDR1 is LNHNV, CDR2 YYDKDF (reference sequence). CDR3 length: 16 amino acids. The V and J ends lost 0 bases and 0 bases, in that order; junction bases with no gene match: 2. Here the CDR3 reads CATSREAGGFSYEQYF. CDR3 bases: TGTGCCACCAGCAGAGAAGCGGGAGGGTTCTCCTACGAGCAGTACTTC.

This clonotype was seen repeatedly, ten times or more. This sequence joins TRBV11-2 and TRBJ1-6; TRBD1 agrees at 9 bases. Germline V gene data show CDR1 as SGHAT and CDR2 as FQNNGV. The CDR3 sequence is 14 residues long. With 5 bases clipped from V and 12 bases from J, the junction kept 8 bases outside the gene matches. Written as DNA, the CDR3 is TGTGCCAGCAGCCCACCGGGACAGGGAAGACCCCTCCACTTT. Translation gives CASSPPGQGRPLHF.

This clonotype was counted many times. This chain joins TRBV9 and TRBJ2-3; D gene unclear. V lost 3 bases to trimming and J lost 2 bases, with 4 bases between them. This CDR3 has 12 amino acids. Germline CDR1 SGDLS, CDR2 YYNGEE. The CDR3 loop is CASSAVTDTQYF. CDR3 sequence (DNA): TGTGCCAGCAGCGCCGTCACAGATACGCAGTATTTT.

This clonotype has just a few counts. This chain joins TRBV24-1 and TRBJ2-1; possible D gene TRBD1, 5 bases. Germline CDR1 KGHDR, CDR2 SFDVKD. V dropped 3 bases and J dropped 5 bases, with 10 bases sitting between them. The length of the CDR3 is 14 residues. The CDR3 DNA reads as TGTGCCACCAGTGATAGGGGTCCAAACAATGAGCAGTTCTTC. This sequence encodes CATSDRGPNNEQFF.

V and J are TRBV4-3 and TRBJ1-2; TRBD1 agrees at 7 bases. The CDR3 length is 15 residues. The ends lost 0 bases at V and 4 bases at J; junction bases unmatched: 5. Germline V gene lookup returns CDR1 LGHNA and CDR2 YSLEER. The DNA of the CDR3 is TGCGCCAGCAGCCAAGAAGCAGGGGGTAGCTATGGCTACACCTTC. Translated: CASSQEAGGSYGYTF.

There are many counts of this clonotype. The genes are TRBV29-1 and TRBJ2-2; 11 bases match TRBD1. V shed 8 bases and J 6 bases; nucleotides not matched to a gene: 2. The CDR3 is made up of 12 amino acids. Germline lookup yields CDR1 SQVTM and CDR2 ANQGSEA. CDR3 in amino acids: CSSGQGAGELFF. The CDR3 nucleotides read TGCAGCTCGGGACAGGGGGCCGGGGAGCTGTTTTTT.

This clonotype was observed many times. The chain employs TRBV7-2 and TRBJ2-2; TRBD2 is a possible D gene (5 bases). Germline-derived CDR1 and CDR2 are SGHTA and FQGNSA. The CDR3 consists of 12 residues. V gave up 7 bases and J gave up 7 bases, with 10 bases separating them. This CDR3 is CASTSSGGELFF. For the CDR3, the DNA is TGTGCCAGCACCTCGAGCGGCGGGGAGCTGTTTTTT.